The 3 T cell receptor beta chains reported below all come from one sample, sequenced in a study of OX40 agonist ivuxolimab in advanced cancers. Some clones are missing from TCRdb's copy, which holds only in-frame ones; the method was immunoSEQ multiplex PCR. Here the sample spans about 69,000 clones, about three quarters being singletons. The specimen was CD4+ or CD8+ T cells sorted from blood, collected in a trial of the OX40 agonist ivuxolimab. These TCRs come from an adult with an advanced solid tumor such as melanoma, head and neck, liver or kidney cancer.

The chain combines TRBV9 with TRBJ1-1; TRBD1 matches 8 bases. The V gene's germline CDR1 is SGDLS and CDR2 YYNGEE. Trimming took 4 bases from V and 3 from J; bases not matched to a gene: 8. The CDR3 extends over 15 amino acids. The CDR3 bases are TGTGCCAGCAGCCCAGGGGGCGCGGTGGACACTGAAGCTTTCTTT. Translated, it gives CASSPGGAVDTEAFF.

J is TRBJ2-7 and V is TRBV7-2; 7 bases line up with TRBD2. CDR1 and CDR2 (germline): SGHTA, FQGNSA. This CDR3 region has 15 residues. With 1 base clipped from V and 0 bases from J, the junction kept 3 bases outside the gene matches. The CDR3 region is CASSLVGGSSYEQYF. CDR3 sequence (DNA): TGTGCCAGCAGCTTAGTTGGCGGGAGCTCCTACGAGCAGTACTTC.

This chain uses TRBV6-1 with TRBJ2-7; D ambiguous. The V gene lost 7 bases and the J gene lost 7 bases, with 17 bases spanning the gap. In germline, CDR1 is MNHNS, CDR2 SASEGT. This CDR3 comprises 13 residues. CDR3 DNA sequence: TGTGCCAGCAAGCTGGCAGGCTCGGAAGAGCAGTACTTC. Its translation is CASKLAGSEEQYF.